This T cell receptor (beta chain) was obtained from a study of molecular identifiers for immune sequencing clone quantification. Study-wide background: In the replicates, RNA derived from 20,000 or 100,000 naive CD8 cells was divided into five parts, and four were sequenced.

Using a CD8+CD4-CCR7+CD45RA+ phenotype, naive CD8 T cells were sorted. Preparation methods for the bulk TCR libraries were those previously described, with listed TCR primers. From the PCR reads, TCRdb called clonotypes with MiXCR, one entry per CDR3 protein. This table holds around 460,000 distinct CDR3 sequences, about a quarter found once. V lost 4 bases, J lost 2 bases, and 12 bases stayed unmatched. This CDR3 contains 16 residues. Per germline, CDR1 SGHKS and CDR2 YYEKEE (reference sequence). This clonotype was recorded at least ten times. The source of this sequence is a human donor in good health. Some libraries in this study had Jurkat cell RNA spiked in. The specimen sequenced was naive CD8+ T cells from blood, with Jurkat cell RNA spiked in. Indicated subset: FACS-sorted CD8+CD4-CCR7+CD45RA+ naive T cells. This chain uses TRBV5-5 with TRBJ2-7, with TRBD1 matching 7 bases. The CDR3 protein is CASSQRYSGTAYEQYF. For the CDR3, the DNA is TGTGCCAGCAGCCAAAGGTACTCCGGGACAGCCTACGAGCAGTACTTC. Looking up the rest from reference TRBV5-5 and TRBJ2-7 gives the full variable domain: DAGVTQSPTHLIKTRGQQVTLRCSPISGHKSVSWYQQVLGQGPQFIFQYYEKEERGRGNFPDRFSARQFPNYSSELNVNALLLGDSALYLCASSQRYSGTAYEQYFGPGTRLTVT.